The 12 T cell receptor beta chains below were found in one sample sequenced in a study of cytomegalovirus exposure and HLA in healthy donors. Use of 60 Vbeta and 13 Jbeta primers characterized the PCR. Generated by immunoSEQ multiplex PCR, the TCRdb table keeps only in-frame clones and is missing some. The data contain some 170,000 clones, roughly 80% of them singletons. The sequenced sample was PBMCs. The receptors were sampled from a young man in good health and CMV-seropositive.

The V and J genes are TRBV28 and TRBJ1-2; 9 bases map to TRBD1. V was clipped by 6 bases and J by 8 bases; unmatched bases: 10. The germline V gene encodes CDR1 MDHEN and CDR2 SYDVKM. The CDR3 consists of 14 residues. CDR3 sequence reads: CASRHTGGAGGYTF. DNA of the CDR3: TGTGCCAGCAGACATACAGGGGGCGCAGGCGGCTACACCTTC.

The chain is built from TRBV4-3 and TRBJ2-5, with D perhaps matching TRBD1 (6 bases). This CDR3 comprises 14 residues. V was clipped by 1 base and J by 3 bases, with 9 bases between them. Looked up from germline, CDR1 is LGHNA and CDR2 is YSLEER. The CDR3 DNA sequence: TGCGCCAGCAGCCAAGGGACAGCGAAAGAGACCCAGTACTTC. Residues: CASSQGTAKETQYF.

V and J are TRBV6-1 and TRBJ1-4, with D possibly TRBD1 on 6 matching bases. Germline V CDR1 and CDR2: MNHNS, SASEGT. Deletions cut 2 bases from V and 4 bases from J, with 11 bases between. The CDR3 loop spans 15 amino acids. The DNA of the CDR3 is TGTGCCAGCAGTGAATCAACAGGGTTTAATGAAAAACTGTTTTTT. Protein product: CASSESTGFNEKLFF.

V and J are TRBV27 and TRBJ2-7; TRBD1 agrees at 9 bases. Germline-derived CDR1 and CDR2 are MNHEY and SMNVEV (reference sequence). The CDR3 extends over 13 amino acids. The trim removed 5 bases at V and 6 bases at J, leaving 5 bases unmatched. Here the CDR3 reads CASSPGQGVEQYF. The CDR3 DNA follows: TGTGCCAGCAGTCCGGGACAGGGTGTCGAGCAGTACTTC.

This clone was counted only a few times. The genes are TRBV4-3 and TRBJ1-2; unclear D gene. Trimming left V 0 bases short and J 3 bases short, with 8 bases between. The CDR3 covers 14 residues. Per the germline V gene, CDR1 is LGHNA and CDR2 is YSLEER. In nucleotides, the CDR3 is TGCGCCAGCAGCCAAGATAGCAGTTACTATGGCTACACCTTC. Protein sequence: CASSQDSSYYGYTF.

This sequence joins TRBV5-1 and TRBJ1-4, with D maybe TRBD1 (6 bases). Germline values: CDR1 SGHRS, CDR2 YFSETQ. This CDR3 contains 15 residues. V lost 3 bases, J lost 2 bases, and 11 bases lay in between. The CDR3 DNA is TGCGCCAGCAGCTCAGGGGTTGGGACTAATGAAAAACTGTTTTTT. This codes for CASSSGVGTNEKLFF. The whole variable domain, filled in from reference TRBV5-1 and TRBJ1-4, reads KAGVTQTPRYLIKTRGQQVTLSCSPISGHRSVSWYQQTPGQGLQFLFEYFSETQRNKGNFPGRFSGRQFSNSRSEMNVSTLELGDSALYLCASSSGVGTNEKLFFGSGTQLSVL.

The chain couples TRBV27 to TRBJ2-1; TRBD2 aligns across 11 bases. Trimming at V came to 4 bases and at J to 9 bases, leaving 8 bases not matched to a gene. Looked up from germline, CDR1 is MNHEY and CDR2 is SMNVEV (reference sequence). The CDR3 totals 15 residues. The CDR3 loop is CASSSHSGRATEQFF. The CDR3 DNA reads TGTGCCAGCAGTTCCCATAGCGGGAGGGCTACTGAGCAGTTCTTC.

The V gene is TRBV4-1, the J gene TRBJ2-3, with 9 bases lining up with TRBD2. V shed 1 base, J shed 2 bases, and the junction held 10 bases outside the gene matches. The germline V gene encodes CDR1 MGHRA and CDR2 YSYEKL. CDR3 length: 18 amino acids. The CDR3, as DNA: TGCGCCAGCAGCCAAGCTGCCGGACTAGCGAGACCCACAGATACGCAGTATTTT. It yields the protein CASSQAAGLARPTDTQYF.

Here the CDR3 DNA reads TGTGCCAGCTCCCACCATAGCGGGACGAACACCGGGGAGCTGTTTTTT. Translated: CASSHHSGTNTGELFF. The chain combines TRBV7-2 with TRBJ2-2; 8 bases line up with TRBD2. Trimming at V came to 8 bases and at J to 0 bases, leaving 8 bases not matched to a gene. Germline V gene data show CDR1 as SGHTA and CDR2 as FQGNSA. CDR3 length: 16 residues.

This rearrangement joins TRBV11-2 to TRBJ1-1; D perhaps matches TRBD1 (5 bases). V gave up 0 bases and J gave up 10 bases, with 9 bases separating them. The CDR3 is made up of 12 amino acids. CDR1 and CDR2 (germline): SGHAT, FQNNGV. CDR3 bases: TGTGCCAGCAGCTTAGACAGGGATAGAGCTTTCTTT. Its translation is CASSLDRDRAFF.

The genes are TRBV15 and TRBJ1-5; the D is unclear. Germline CDR1 and CDR2: LNHNV and YYDKDF (reference sequence). Trimming removed 0 bases from V and 1 base from J, with 4 bases in between. This CDR3 has 14 amino acids. The CDR3 DNA reads TGTGCCACCAGCAGAGATCTGAGCAATCAGCCCCAGCATTTT. As protein: CATSRDLSNQPQHF.

The chain employs TRBV2 and TRBJ2-5; 13 bases are shared with TRBD2. Per germline, CDR1 SNHLY and CDR2 FYNNEI. The J segment lost 5 bases and the V segment lost 3 bases, leaving 6 bases of the junction unmatched. This CDR3 has 16 residues. This CDR3 is CASSEGLAGITETQYF. DNA of the CDR3: TGTGCCAGCAGTGAGGGACTAGCGGGAATCACGGAGACCCAGTACTTC.